Listed below are T cell receptor beta chains from one sample, sequenced in a study of T cell responses to AZD1222 COVID-19 vaccine. Method: immunoSEQ multiplex PCR; TCRdb's copy keeps in-frame clones and lacks some. Among under 100,000 clones listed, 70% to 90% were seen once. The source material was peripheral blood, sampled on day 0 of AZD1222 vaccination. These receptors were taken from an adult in good health. The CDR3 runs from the conserved cysteine through the conserved F or W. Fields, in order: J gene, V gene, clone size, D gene, CDR3 DNA, CDR3 protein. A D gene is named only where the DNA matches it firmly. Clone size is not always given. Where it is, it says once, few, many or a class for expanded clones.

J: TRBJ1-4
V: TRBV7-9
size: -
D: -
DNA: TGTGCCAGCAGCCCTCCGGGTTCCGCTAATGAAAAACTGTTTTTT
CDR3: CASSPPGSANEKLFF

J: TRBJ1-6
V: TRBV27
size: -
D: TRBD1
DNA: TGTGCCAGCAGGATGGACAGGGTTTGGCAAAGTTCACCCCTCCACTTT
CDR3: CASRMDRVWQSSPLHF

J: TRBJ1-1
V: TRBV6-5
size: -
D: -
DNA: TGTGCCAGCAGTTATGGAGGAACGGGGGGAACTGAAGCTTTCTTT
CDR3: CASSYGGTGGTEAFF

J: TRBJ2-7
V: TRBV5-1
size: -
D: -
DNA: TGCGCCAGCAGCTTGGAGGGTTGGGGGACTCGGGGCTACGAGCAGTACTTC
CDR3: CASSLEGWGTRGYEQYF

J: TRBJ1-2
V: TRBV7-9
size: -
D: TRBD1
DNA: TGTGCCAGCAGCTTAGGAGGGGACAGGGGTTATGGCTACACCTTC
CDR3: CASSLGGDRGYGYTF

J: TRBJ1-4
V: TRBV27
size: -
D: -
DNA: TGTGCCAGCAGGACGGGAAGACAGGCCAATGAAAAACTGTTTTTT
CDR3: CASRTGRQANEKLFF

J: TRBJ2-4
V: TRBV27
size: -
D: -
DNA: TGTGCCAGCGCTGTAGTGGTAGGAGCCAAAAACATTCAGTACTTC
CDR3: CASAVVVGAKNIQYF

J: TRBJ2-1
V: TRBV4-3
size: -
D: TRBD2
DNA: TGCGCCAGCAGCCAGGGGAGGGCGCTAGCGGGAGGGAATGAGCAGTTCTTC
CDR3: CASSQGRALAGGNEQFF

J: TRBJ1-4
V: TRBV18
size: once
D: -
DNA: TGTGCCAGCTCATCTAATCACGTAGCAACTAATGAAAAACTGTTTTTT
CDR3: CASSSNHVATNEKLFF

J: TRBJ2-1
V: TRBV28
size: few
D: -
DNA: TGTGCCAGCAGTTTTCTTCGACAGGGAGGTCATCGCGGGGGGCAGTTCTTC
CDR3: CASSFLRQGGHRGGQFF

J: TRBJ1-4
V: TRBV3-1/TRBV3-2
size: -
D: -
DNA: TGTGCCAGCAGCCAAGATAGGCCTACTAATGAAAAACTGTTTTTT
CDR3: CASSQDRPTNEKLFF

J: TRBJ2-1
V: TRBV2
size: -
D: -
DNA: TGTGCCAGCAGTGAAAGGACGACCTCCTACAATGAGCAGTTCTTC
CDR3: CASSERTTSYNEQFF

J: TRBJ2-5
V: TRBV7-2
size: -
D: TRBD1
DNA: TGTGCCAGCAGCAACCCCGGGACAGTCGGCCGGGAGACCCAGTACTTC
CDR3: CASSNPGTVGRETQYF

J: TRBJ2-7
V: TRBV11-3
size: -
D: -
DNA: TGTGCCAGCAGCGAGGATTACGAGCAGTACTTC
CDR3: CASSEDYEQYF

J: TRBJ2-1
V: TRBV11-3
size: -
D: -
DNA: TGTGCCAGCAGCTCGCTCTCCTATGGGGCGGGAATTCACAATGAGCAGTTCTTC
CDR3: CASSSLSYGAGIHNEQFF

J: TRBJ2-1
V: TRBV29-1
size: -
D: TRBD1
DNA: TGCAGCGTTGACGGGACAGGGGGCAATGAGCAGTTCTTC
CDR3: CSVDGTGGNEQFF

J: TRBJ2-5
V: TRBV18
size: -
D: TRBD2
DNA: TGTGCCAGCTCACCACCTAGCGGGAGTTACGAGACCCAGTACTTC
CDR3: CASSPPSGSYETQYF

J: TRBJ1-4
V: TRBV2
size: -
D: TRBD1
DNA: TGTGCCAGCAGAATTGGGACAGGGGGTTTATATTTTTACGAAAAACTGTTTTTT
CDR3: CASRIGTGGLYFYEKLFF

J: TRBJ2-5
V: TRBV5-1
size: -
D: TRBD1
DNA: TGCGCCAGCAGCTTGGAGTGGGACAGGGGTAAGGGACGAGGGACCCAGTACTTC
CDR3: CASSLEWDRGKGRGTQYF

J: TRBJ1-2
V: TRBV30
size: -
D: -
DNA: TGTGCCTGGAGTGAGGGGAGATATGGCTACACCTTC
CDR3: CAWSEGRYGYTF

J: TRBJ1-2
V: TRBV5-1
size: -
D: -
DNA: TGCGCCAGCAGCTTGGAACTGGGCGGACCTGGCTACACCTTC
CDR3: CASSLELGGPGYTF

J: TRBJ2-7
V: TRBV5-1
size: -
D: -
DNA: TGCGCCAGCAGCTTGGGCGGCTACGAGCAGTACTTC
CDR3: CASSLGGYEQYF

J: TRBJ2-2
V: TRBV7-9
size: -
D: TRBD1
DNA: TGTGCCAGCAGATCCGGACAGGTTGGCACCGGGGAGCTGTTTTTT
CDR3: CASRSGQVGTGELFF